These 23 T cell receptor beta chains originate from one sample sequenced in a study of beta chain features in type 1 diabetes. The entirety of the isolated RNA underwent reverse transcription, so expressed TCRB transcripts were sequenced. Using immunoSEQ multiplex PCR, the repertoire was profiled, and TCRdb retains in-frame clones only, with some absent. The sample consists of around 450,000 clones, about an eighth of them appearing once. Sequenced: naive CD4+ T cells from blood. These receptors all stem from a woman aged 18-35 years in good health.

This clone occurred a few times. The CDR3 region has the DNA TGTGCCAGCCAGGACAGGGGCGGAACAGATACGCAGTATTTT. This encodes CASQDRGGTDTQYF. The J gene is TRBJ2-3, the V gene TRBV27, with 9 nucleotides matching TRBD1. V shed 8 bases and J 3 bases; nucleotides not matched to a gene: 6. Germline V lookup: CDR1 MNHEY, CDR2 SMNVEV (reference sequence). CDR3 length: 14 residues.

This clone was seen a few times. Other DNA sequences within the sample encode an identical CDR3. The rearrangement joins TRBV27 to TRBJ2-1; no reliable D call. Trimming cost V 3 bases and J 7 bases, with 4 bases left between them. Germline values: CDR1 MNHEY, CDR2 SMNVEV (reference sequence). This CDR3 is 11 amino acids long. CDR3 sequence reads: CASSFLNEQFF. The CDR3 DNA is TGTGCCAGCAGTTTTCTTAATGAGCAGTTCTTC.

This chain connects TRBV29-1 to TRBJ2-3; D gene uncertain. The CDR3 runs to 12 residues. Trimming left V 6 bases short and J 4 bases short, with 11 bases between. The germline gives CDR1 SQVTM, CDR2 ANQGSEA. The CDR3 DNA is TGCAGCGTGATCCACGGCGCAGATACGCAGTATTTT. Its translation is CSVIHGADTQYF.

The chain joins TRBV6-6 to TRBJ1-1, with D uncertain. CDR3 length equals 12 residues. Per germline, CDR1 MNHNY and CDR2 SVGAGI (reference sequence). V dropped 6 bases and J dropped 1 base, with 6 bases sitting between them. For the CDR3, the DNA is TGTGCCAGCAGGGAGGGGAACACTGAAGCTTTCTTT. This codes for CASREGNTEAFF.

The V and J genes are TRBV6-5 and TRBJ2-5; 7 bases map to TRBD2. Germline V CDR1 and CDR2: MNHEY, SVGAGI. With V trimmed by 6 bases and J by 1 base, 2 bases remained unmatched. The CDR3 totals 13 residues. The CDR3 nucleotides are TGTGCCAGCAGCTGGGGGGGCCAAGAGACCCAGTACTTC. This gives the protein CASSWGGQETQYF.

This clone was counted a few times. The chain couples TRBV6-6 to TRBJ2-5; TRBD1 agrees at 7 bases. J was trimmed by 4 bases and V by 6 bases; bases with no gene match: 11. Germline V gene data show CDR1 as MNHNY and CDR2 as SVGAGI (reference sequence). The CDR3 totals 15 residues. CDR3 in amino acids: CASSRYTGVGETQYF. The CDR3 coding sequence is TGTGCCAGCAGCCGTTACACAGGGGTGGGAGAGACCCAGTACTTC.

This clone turned up a few times. The rearrangement links TRBV27 to TRBJ1-2; D is perhaps TRBD1 (6 bases). This CDR3 spans 14 amino acids. CDR1 MNHEY and CDR2 SMNVEV come from the germline V gene (reference sequence). Trimming removed 6 bases at V and 2 bases at J, with 13 bases between. The CDR3 DNA sequence: TGTGCCAGCAGCCAATGGCAGGGGAACTATGGCTACACCTTC. As protein: CASSQWQGNYGYTF.

The chain uses TRBV4-2 and TRBJ1-4; D might be TRBD1 (6 bases). Trimming removed 0 bases from V and 8 bases from J, with 13 bases in between. The CDR3 runs to 15 residues. Germline CDR1 and CDR2: LGHNA and YNFKEQ. This chain's CDR3 is CASSQESGAFEKLFF. As DNA, the CDR3 is TGTGCCAGCAGCCAAGAGTCAGGGGCATTCGAAAAACTGTTTTTT.

This clone was seen only once. Other DNA sequences from this sample encode an identical CDR3 as well. J is TRBJ2-5 and V is TRBV20-1; the D is unclear. V lost 1 base to trimming and J lost 4 bases, with 4 bases between them. The CDR3 length is 11 residues. Germline V lookup: CDR1 DFQATT, CDR2 SNEGSKA (reference sequence). The CDR3 spells CSARVRETQYF. The CDR3 region has the DNA TGCAGTGCTAGAGTTCGAGAGACCCAGTACTTC.

This clone was seen only a few times. The chain combines TRBV4-1 with TRBJ1-2, with D hard to call. Germline CDR1 reads MGHRA; CDR2 reads YSYEKL. V dropped 0 bases and J dropped 3 bases, with 5 bases sitting between them. The CDR3 is 13 residues long. CDR3 coding DNA: TGCGCCAGCAGCCAAGACCGAGACTATGGCTACACCTTC. Translating gives CASSQDRDYGYTF.

The rearrangement joins TRBV18 to TRBJ2-6; the D gene could be TRBD1 or TRBD2 (5 bases each). The ends were cut back, 5 bases at V and 0 bases at J, with 17 bases in the middle. Germline V CDR1 and CDR2: KGHSH, LQKENI. The CDR3 runs to 18 residues. The CDR3 region has the DNA TGTGCCAGCTCAACATCGATACTCGGGGCCTCTGGGGCCAACGTCCTGACTTTC. It is translated as CASSTSILGASGANVLTF.

The rearrangement links TRBV7-9 to TRBJ2-3; a possible D gene is TRBD2 (6 bases). V dropped 6 bases and J dropped 2 bases, with 15 bases sitting between them. CDR3 length equals 15 residues. Germline V gene data show CDR1 as SEHNR and CDR2 as FQNEAQ (reference sequence). This CDR3 reads CASRGPGGDTDTQYF. CDR3 bases: TGTGCCAGCAGAGGACCTGGCGGGGACACAGATACGCAGTATTTT.

This clone was detected a few times. The rearrangement joins TRBV7-3 to TRBJ2-2; TRBD1 is a possible D gene (7 bases). CDR3 length: 15 amino acids. Trimming left V 9 bases short and J 4 bases short, with 18 bases between. Germline V CDR1 and CDR2: SGHTA, FQGTGA. Written as DNA, the CDR3 is TGTGCCAGTCGCGACCAGGGGGGAGTCACCGGGGAGCTGTTTTTT. Its translation is CASRDQGGVTGELFF.

This chain connects TRBV7-9 to TRBJ2-2; possibly TRBD1 for D (6 bases). The V end lost 5 bases, the J end lost 0 bases, and 10 bases lay between the germline ends. Per germline, CDR1 SEHNR and CDR2 FQNEAQ (reference sequence). CDR3 size: 15 residues. CDR3 coding DNA: TGTGCCAGCAGCCTCAGGACAGCGAACACCGGGGAGCTGTTTTTT. It specifies CASSLRTANTGELFF.

CDR3 DNA sequence: TGCGCCAGCAGCCAATTGCGGGGGACAACTAATGAAAAACTGTTTTTT. It yields the protein CASSQLRGTTNEKLFF. The genes are TRBV4-3 and TRBJ1-4; perhaps TRBD1 as D (5 bases). CDR3 size: 16 residues. The V gene lost 2 bases and the J gene lost 0 bases, with 10 bases spanning the gap. Germline V CDR1 and CDR2: LGHNA, YSLEER.

The chain is built from TRBV7-9 and TRBJ1-1; perhaps TRBD1 as D (6 bases). Germline CDR1 reads SEHNR; CDR2 reads FQNEAQ (reference sequence). Trimming cost V 5 bases and J 1 base, with 11 bases left between them. This CDR3 has 14 amino acids. The CDR3 sequence is CASSPIGGNTEAFF. CDR3 bases: TGTGCCAGCAGCCCCATAGGGGGGAACACTGAAGCTTTCTTT. Based on the CDR3 plus reference TRBV7-9 and TRBJ1-1, the full variable domain is DTGVSQNPRHKITKRGQNVTFRCDPISEHNRLYWYRQTLGQGPEFLTYFQNEAQLEKSRLLSDRFSAERPKGSFSTLEIQRTEQGDSAMYLCASSPIGGNTEAFFGQGTRLTVV.

This clone was seen only a few times. The chain uses TRBV14 and TRBJ1-6; D unclear. This CDR3 comprises 13 residues. The ends were cut back, 3 bases at V and 6 bases at J, with 6 bases in the middle. Germline values: CDR1 SGHDN, CDR2 FVKESK. CDR3 amino acids: CASSQALNSPLHF. The CDR3 nucleotides read TGTGCCAGCAGCCAGGCCCTTAATTCACCCCTCCACTTT.

The rearrangement links TRBV4-2 to TRBJ2-6; 9 positions agree with TRBD2. This CDR3 spans 21 amino acids. Germline assignment: CDR1 LGHNA and CDR2 YNFKEQ. V shed 4 bases, J shed 0 bases, and the junction held 16 bases outside the gene matches. The CDR3 bases are TGTGCCAGCAGCCCACGATGGAATAGCGGGGGCATCAGCTCTGGGGCCAACGTCCTGACTTTC. Protein product: CASSPRWNSGGISSGANVLTF.

This chain connects TRBV11-2 to TRBJ2-1, with 7 bases identical to TRBD2. The J segment lost 4 bases and the V segment lost 6 bases, leaving 12 bases of the junction unmatched. Per germline, CDR1 SGHAT and CDR2 FQNNGV. This CDR3 has 16 residues. This CDR3 is CASSPAPRGIYNEQFF. In DNA form, the CDR3 reads TGTGCCAGCAGTCCTGCCCCGCGGGGGATTTACAATGAGCAGTTCTTC.

The gene calls are TRBV19 and TRBJ2-1; 8 nucleotides align to TRBD2. After removal of 3 bases from V and 4 bases from J, the junction contained 5 bases not matched to a gene. The CDR3 runs to 15 residues. Germline V gene lookup returns CDR1 LNHDA and CDR2 SQIVND (reference sequence). The CDR3 sequence is CASSIDGRAYNEQFF. Written as DNA, the CDR3 is TGTGCCAGTAGTATTGACGGGAGGGCTTACAATGAGCAGTTCTTC.

This clone was counted only a few times. The chain recombines TRBV6-6 with TRBJ2-3, with D uncertain. V shed 2 bases and J shed 6 bases, with 18 bases lying between them. CDR3 length: 16 amino acids. Per germline, CDR1 MNHNY and CDR2 SVGAGI (reference sequence). This CDR3 is CASSYGRVSRPDTQYF. The CDR3 DNA follows: TGTGCCAGCAGTTACGGCAGAGTATCCCGCCCGGATACGCAGTATTTT.

The rearrangement links TRBV5-1 to TRBJ2-1; D is uncertain. V lost 0 bases, J lost 7 bases, and 8 bases lay in between. Germline CDR1 SGHRS, CDR2 YFSETQ. There are 13 residues in the CDR3. CDR3 sequence: CASSLGLRNEQFF. In DNA form, the CDR3 reads TGCGCCAGCAGCTTGGGTCTTCGGAATGAGCAGTTCTTC.

This chain connects TRBV29-1 to TRBJ1-4, with D unresolved. From germline, CDR1 is SQVTM and CDR2 ANQGSEA. V dropped 5 bases and J dropped 3 bases, with 7 bases sitting between them. The length of the CDR3 is 12 residues. The CDR3 region has the DNA TGCAGCGTTAGAGGGTCTAATGAAAAACTGTTTTTT. Its translation is CSVRGSNEKLFF.